Shown below are 19 T cell receptor beta chains from a single sample sequenced in a study of T cell responses to AZD1222 COVID-19 vaccine. The method was immunoSEQ multiplex PCR; TCRdb's version includes in-frame clones alone and lacks a portion of them. In the table there are about 120,000 clones, approximately 90% of which are singletons. Source: peripheral blood, taken 28 days after the second AZD1222 dose. The receptor set was obtained from an adult who received the AZD1222 COVID-19 vaccine.

V and J are TRBV9 and TRBJ2-5, with 7 bases aligning to TRBD1. The CDR3 extends over 15 amino acids. The V gene end was trimmed by 0 bases and the J gene end by 5 bases; junction bases not matched to a gene: 7. Germline V gene sequence: CDR1 SGDLS, CDR2 YYNGEE. As DNA, the CDR3 is TGTGCCAGCAGCGTAGTAGGGCTAGGGGGCGAGACCCAGTACTTC. Translated: CASSVVGLGGETQYF. Full variable domain (outside the CDR3, taken from reference TRBV9 and TRBJ2-5): DSGVTQTPKHLITATGQRVTLRCSPRSGDLSVYWYQQSLDQGLQFLIQYYNGEERAKGNILERFSAQQFPDLHSELNLSSLELGDSALYFCASSVVGLGGETQYFGPGTRLLVL.

The chain employs TRBV29-1 and TRBJ2-1, with 7 bases identical to TRBD1. V trimming: 5 bases; J trimming: 4 bases; junction bases outside the gene matches: 2. This CDR3 comprises 12 residues. Germline V gene lookup returns CDR1 SQVTM and CDR2 ANQGSEA. DNA for the CDR3: TGCAGCGTTTCGACAGGGTACAATGAGCAGTTCTTC. Protein sequence: CSVSTGYNEQFF.

The chain uses TRBV18 and TRBJ1-2; perhaps TRBD1 as D (5 bases). Germline CDR1 reads KGHSH; CDR2 reads LQKENI. The CDR3 length is 13 residues. Trimming removed 3 bases from V and 5 bases from J, with 10 bases in between. CDR3 DNA: TGTGCCAGCTCACCGGGGGGGTTTTATGGCTACACCTTC. Its protein is CASSPGGFYGYTF.

The V and J genes are TRBV5-1 and TRBJ2-3; D call uncertain. Germline V gives CDR1 SGHRS, CDR2 YFSETQ. Trimming left V 4 bases short and J 6 bases short, with 21 bases between. The CDR3 covers 16 residues. The DNA of the CDR3 is TGCGCCAGCAGCCCACTGAACGTAGGAGCCGGGGATACGCAGTATTTT. Translation: CASSPLNVGAGDTQYF.

This clone has just one count. The chain links TRBV5-1 to TRBJ2-1; 7 bases are shared with TRBD2. CDR3 length: 16 amino acids. The germline gives CDR1 SGHRS, CDR2 YFSETQ. The V segment lost 3 bases and the J segment 5 bases; nucleotides outside the gene matches: 11. CDR3 in amino acids: CASSSLTGLPNNEQFF. The CDR3 DNA reads TGCGCCAGCAGCTCCCTAACGGGACTACCTAACAATGAGCAGTTCTTC.

The rearrangement uses TRBV5-1 and TRBJ1-4; tentative D call: TRBD1 (6 bases). V dropped 6 bases and J dropped 6 bases, with 15 bases sitting between them. The length of the CDR3 is 14 residues. Germline V gene lookup returns CDR1 SGHRS and CDR2 YFSETQ. The CDR3 DNA sequence: TGCGCCAGCAAGGGGGAAGGGTTTTATGAAAAACTGTTTTTT. Translation: CASKGEGFYEKLFF.

The rearrangement joins TRBV28 to TRBJ1-4; D remains ambiguous. From germline, CDR1 is MDHEN and CDR2 SYDVKM. There are 10 residues in the CDR3. V lost 8 bases to trimming and J lost 7 bases, with 5 bases between them. CDR3 protein: CASGSEKLFF. In DNA, the CDR3 is TGTGCCAGCGGGAGTGAAAAACTGTTTTTT.

The chain employs TRBV30 and TRBJ1-2; D is possibly TRBD1 (5 bases). Germline CDR1 GTSNPN, CDR2 SVGIG (reference sequence). Trimming pared 0 bases from V and 8 bases from J, leaving 13 bases between. CDR3 length: 13 residues. CDR3 loop: CAWSVHGAGGYTF. CDR3 sequence (DNA): TGTGCCTGGAGTGTACACGGGGCCGGAGGCTACACCTTC.

Written as DNA, the CDR3 is TGTGCCAGCAGAGCTAACAGGGGGACCTACGAGCAGTACTTC. Amino acid sequence: CASRANRGTYEQYF. This rearrangement joins TRBV6-5 to TRBJ2-7; 8 nucleotides line up with TRBD1. Losses at the gene ends were 6 bases for V and 2 bases for J; bases not matched to a gene: 6. The germline V gene encodes CDR1 MNHEY and CDR2 SVGAGI. This CDR3 spans 14 amino acids.

The V and J genes are TRBV5-4 and TRBJ1-2; the match to TRBD1 covers 9 bases. Germline loops: CDR1 SGHNT, CDR2 YYREEE (reference sequence). With V trimmed by 0 bases and J by 5 bases, 5 bases remained unmatched. This CDR3 region has 15 residues. Here the CDR3 reads CASSLADRGAYGYTF. In DNA form, the CDR3 reads TGTGCCAGCAGCTTGGCGGACAGGGGAGCATATGGCTACACCTTC.

CDR3 DNA: TGTGCCAGCTCACCTGGACAGACCAACACCGGGGAGCTGTTTTTT. This gives the protein CASSPGQTNTGELFF. V gene TRBV18 combines with J gene TRBJ2-2, with D tentatively TRBD1 (6 bases). Trimming removed 3 bases at V and 2 bases at J, with 10 bases between. Per the germline V gene, CDR1 is KGHSH and CDR2 is LQKENI. The CDR3 runs 15 residues.

The chain joins TRBV27 to TRBJ2-6; TRBD2 is a possible D gene (5 bases). The CDR3 covers 18 residues. Germline loops: CDR1 MNHEY, CDR2 SMNVEV (reference sequence). V dropped 8 bases and J dropped 1 base, with 21 bases sitting between them. The CDR3 reads CASSWAGRGLSGANVLTF. The DNA for the CDR3 is TGTGCCAGCTCATGGGCTGGGAGAGGGCTATCTGGGGCCAACGTCCTGACTTTC.

The chain joins TRBV4-1 to TRBJ2-7; D is unclear. V lost 1 base to trimming and J lost 3 bases, with 10 bases between them. Germline CDR1 is MGHRA and CDR2 is YSYEKL. The CDR3 runs to 14 residues. CDR3 sequence (DNA): TGCGCCAGCAGCCAAGGACCACCGCACTACGAGCAGTACTTC. As protein: CASSQGPPHYEQYF.

This rearrangement joins TRBV29-1 to TRBJ2-3; 7 nucleotides align to TRBD2. The J segment lost 3 bases and the V segment lost 4 bases, leaving 7 bases of the junction unmatched. The CDR3 runs 14 residues. The germline CDR1 and CDR2 sequences are SQVTM and ANQGSEA. CDR3 sequence: CSVVAGGITDTQYF. In DNA, the CDR3 is TGCAGCGTTGTGGCCGGGGGGATTACAGATACGCAGTATTTT.

This chain uses TRBV5-1 with TRBJ2-3; 12 bases agree with TRBD2. The V segment lost 0 bases and the J segment 2 bases; nucleotides outside the gene matches: 1. This CDR3 comprises 16 residues. Germline V gene lookup returns CDR1 SGHRS and CDR2 YFSETQ. CDR3 nucleotides: TGCGCCAGCAGCTTGGGGACTAGCGGGAACACAGATACGCAGTATTTT. This translates into CASSLGTSGNTDTQYF.

In its sample, this clone was seen once. CDR3 loop: CASSSGERYEQYF. The CDR3 DNA reads as TGTGCCAGCAGCTCCGGCGAGCGCTACGAGCAGTACTTC. This rearrangement joins TRBV3-1 (or the pseudogene TRBV3-2) to TRBJ2-7; D not resolved. CDR3 length: 13 amino acids. From germline, CDR1 is LGHDT and CDR2 YNNKEL (reference sequence). Trimming removed 5 bases at V and 3 bases at J, with 11 bases between.

The V and J genes are TRBV12-5 and TRBJ2-1; D gene ambiguous. The germline CDR1 and CDR2 sequences are LGHNT and FRNRAP. CDR3 length equals 17 residues. V dropped 1 base and J dropped 0 bases, with 13 bases sitting between them. CDR3 DNA: TGTGCTAGTGGTTTGGAGTCAGGTACCAGCTCCTACAATGAGCAGTTCTTC. This codes for CASGLESGTSSYNEQFF.

This rearrangement joins TRBV28 to TRBJ2-1; the D gene is possibly TRBD2 (6 bases). Trimming took 2 bases from V and 8 from J, leaving 16 bases between them. This CDR3 spans 15 amino acids. From germline, CDR1 is MDHEN and CDR2 SYDVKM. The CDR3 loop reads CASSLALALSDEQFF. CDR3 coding DNA: TGTGCCAGCAGTTTAGCCCTAGCGTTGTCGGATGAGCAGTTCTTC.

This sequence joins TRBV5-4 and TRBJ2-7; D is possibly TRBD1 (6 bases). Trimming took 4 bases from V and 6 from J, leaving 14 bases between them. CDR3 length: 13 amino acids. Germline-derived CDR1 and CDR2 are SGHNT and YYREEE (reference sequence). The CDR3 sequence is CASSPTQGSEQYF. CDR3 sequence (DNA): TGTGCCAGCAGCCCCACGCAGGGGTCCGAGCAGTACTTC. Using reference TRBV5-4 and TRBJ2-7 for the parts outside the CDR3, the full variable domain is ETGVTQSPTHLIKTRGQQVTLRCSSQSGHNTVSWYQQALGQGPQFIFQYYREEENGRGNFPPRFSGLQFPNYSSELNVNALELDDSALYLCASSPTQGSEQYFGPGTRLTVT.